This TCR beta chain was retrieved from a study of blood T cell repertoires in COVID-19. Original methodology: Amplification of reference gene primers was used by the study to estimate nucleated cell counts. The method was immunoSEQ multiplex PCR; TCRdb's version includes in-frame clones alone and lacks a portion of them. V and J calls and clone size come straight from that table; D and trimming were deduced from the DNA. The sample has about 380,000 clones; around 90% are singletons. CDR3 length: 14 amino acids. Germline CDR1 and CDR2: LNHNV and YYDKDF (reference sequence). The V and J ends lost 2 bases and 1 base respectively, with 8 bases between them.

The clonotype was recovered from a woman between 18 and 30 years old who had recovered from COVID-19. The sequencing input was PBMCs or T cells enriched from blood (not recorded which). This sequence joins TRBV15 and TRBJ1-2, with a tentative D call TRBD1 (5 bases). CDR3 DNA: TGTGCCACCAGCAGAACAGGAAATAACTATGGCTACACCTTC. Its translation: CATSRTGNNYGYTF.